This record concerns one TCR beta chain sequence. Its antigen remains undetermined. Base qualities are missing; no much larger clone stands one base away. Compared with germline, V lacks 0 bases and J lacks 3 bases; bases without a gene match: 6. The CDR3, cysteine through phenylalanine, is 16 amino acids long. Here the CDR3 DNA is all that survives: 48 bases in frame from base 1. CDR1 and CDR2 were assigned from the germline V gene as SGDLS and YYNGEE. This record belongs to a study of resident and recirculating memory T cells in vitiligo (dated by TCRdb to the late 2010s). Study-level background: The study took epidermis from shave biopsies of two lesional and two nonlesional sites, plus PBMCs, from each of a few stable vitiligo patients for TCR beta sequencing. Right before genomic DNA was extracted using the Qiagen DNeasy Blood & Tissue Kit, the samples were homogenized with no cell sorting step. The human TCR beta sequencing was designed to test whether specific clones found in lesional vitiligo skin differed from the clones found in nonlesional skin and in blood.

TCR beta chains were amplified from genomic DNA using the immunoSEQ hsTCRB kit. TCR beta libraries were sequenced on an Illumina MiSeq instrument by the immunoSEQ service. Per the original workflow: Analysis of the repertoire data was performed with the immunoSEQ Analyzer. Sourced from immuneACCESS, this table was stored by TCRdb with only in-frame sequences that have V and J called. A share of the clones is absent; for the studies checked, an unresolved V gene accounts for under half, and the remainder has no known explanation. The D gene and trimming were derived from the DNA, and the V and J assignments and clone size from that table. The sample has more than 65,000 clones on record, roughly nine tenths of them singletons. 4.9% of the sample belongs to the ten largest clones. Broader findings and caveats from the paper: Overlap and correlation analysis showed no significant repertoire overlap between biopsies except for each lesion with itself, even within a single patient. Clonality was not the same from one vitiligo lesion to another, and no unique dominant TCR clone turned up. Working out how much the T cell clones identified in the vitiligo lesions and the human Trm versus Tcm pools each contribute will require future mechanistic studies. TCR sequences were not shared across biopsy sites or across patients, which suggests that different T cell clones infiltrate different lesions, a pattern described as private specificity.

A patient's vitiligo counted as stable when the lesions had not changed at all during the previous 6 months. For classification as stable, the absence of confetti depigmentation, a clinical sign of active vitiligo, was additionally required. Anyone who had been treated within the previous three months was excluded from the study. PBMCs were isolated from heparinized blood by Ficoll density gradient centrifugation and were subsequently flash-frozen. The V and J segments used are TRBV9 and TRBJ2-5, and TRBD2 matches 9 of the central bases. The sample taken for sequencing was blood. This TCR was sampled from a male donor with vitiligo. The DNA sequence is given as TGTGCCAGCAGCGTAGGGGGGCGCGGGGGGGAAGAGACCCAGTACTTC. The translation is CASSVGGRGGEETQYF.